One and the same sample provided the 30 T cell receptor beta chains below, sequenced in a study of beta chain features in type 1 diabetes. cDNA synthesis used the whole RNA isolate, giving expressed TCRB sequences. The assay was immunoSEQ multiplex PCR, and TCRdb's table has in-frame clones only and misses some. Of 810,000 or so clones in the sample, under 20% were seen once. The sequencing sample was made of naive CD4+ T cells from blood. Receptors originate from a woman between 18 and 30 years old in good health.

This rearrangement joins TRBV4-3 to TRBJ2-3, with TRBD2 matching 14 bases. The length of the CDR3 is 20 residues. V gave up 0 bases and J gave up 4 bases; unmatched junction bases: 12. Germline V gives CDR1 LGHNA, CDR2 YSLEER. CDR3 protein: CASSQDRRTSGRSRADTQYF. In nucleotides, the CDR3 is TGCGCCAGCAGCCAAGATCGACGGACTAGCGGGAGGTCCAGAGCAGATACGCAGTATTTT.

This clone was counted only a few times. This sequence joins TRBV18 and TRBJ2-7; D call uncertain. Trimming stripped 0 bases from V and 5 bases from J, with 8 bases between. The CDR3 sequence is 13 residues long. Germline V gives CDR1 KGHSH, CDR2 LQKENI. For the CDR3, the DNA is TGTGCCAGCTCACCACCGAGTATCCACGAGCAGTACTTC. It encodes CASSPPSIHEQYF.

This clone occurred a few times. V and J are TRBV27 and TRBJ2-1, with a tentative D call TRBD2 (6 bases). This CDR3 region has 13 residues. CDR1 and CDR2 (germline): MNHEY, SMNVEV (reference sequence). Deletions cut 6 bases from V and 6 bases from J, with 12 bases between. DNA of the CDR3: TGTGCCAGCAGGCAACTAGCTTTCAATGAGCAGTTCTTC. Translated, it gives CASRQLAFNEQFF.

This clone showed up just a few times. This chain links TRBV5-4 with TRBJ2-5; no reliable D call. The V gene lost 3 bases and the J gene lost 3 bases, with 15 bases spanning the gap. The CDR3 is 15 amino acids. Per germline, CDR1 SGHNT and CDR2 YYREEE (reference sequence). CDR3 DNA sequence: TGTGCCAGCAGCTCGCCGGGCAGAAGTAAAGAGACCCAGTACTTC. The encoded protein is CASSSPGRSKETQYF.

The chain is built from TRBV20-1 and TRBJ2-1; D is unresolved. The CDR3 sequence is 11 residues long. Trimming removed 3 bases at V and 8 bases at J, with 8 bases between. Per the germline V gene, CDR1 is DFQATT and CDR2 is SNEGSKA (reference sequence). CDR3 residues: CSARNFYEQFF. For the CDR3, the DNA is TGCAGTGCTAGGAACTTTTATGAGCAGTTCTTC.

CDR3 sequence reads: CASSWDRPYEQYF. The CDR3 DNA reads TGTGCCAGCAGCTGGGACCGGCCCTACGAGCAGTACTTC. The chain couples TRBV11-2 to TRBJ2-5, with D perhaps given as TRBD1 or TRBD2 (5 bases each). The J call is doubtful: the DNA matches TRBJ2-7 better. Germline-derived CDR1 and CDR2 are SGHAT and FQNNGV. The CDR3 is 13 residues long.

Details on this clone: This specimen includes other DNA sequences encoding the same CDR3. In DNA form, the CDR3 reads TGTGCCAGCAGTGAAACGGGGTACGAGCAGTACTTC. This translates into CASSETGYEQYF. The gene calls are TRBV6-1 and TRBJ2-7; D is perhaps TRBD2 (5 bases). Per germline, CDR1 MNHNS and CDR2 SASEGT. Trimming took 2 bases from V and 4 from J, leaving 6 bases between them. The CDR3 sequence is 12 residues long.

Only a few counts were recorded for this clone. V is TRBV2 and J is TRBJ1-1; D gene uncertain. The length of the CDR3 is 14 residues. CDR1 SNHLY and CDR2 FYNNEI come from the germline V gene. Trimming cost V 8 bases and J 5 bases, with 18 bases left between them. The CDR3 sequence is CASGGGGLWTEAFF. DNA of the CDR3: TGTGCCAGCGGCGGAGGAGGGCTTTGGACTGAAGCTTTCTTT.

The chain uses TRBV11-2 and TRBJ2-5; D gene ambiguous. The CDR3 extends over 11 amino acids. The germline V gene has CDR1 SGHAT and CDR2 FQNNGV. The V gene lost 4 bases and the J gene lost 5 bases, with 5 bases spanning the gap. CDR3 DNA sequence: TGTGCCAGCAGCTCTTTGGAGACCCAGTACTTC. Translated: CASSSLETQYF.

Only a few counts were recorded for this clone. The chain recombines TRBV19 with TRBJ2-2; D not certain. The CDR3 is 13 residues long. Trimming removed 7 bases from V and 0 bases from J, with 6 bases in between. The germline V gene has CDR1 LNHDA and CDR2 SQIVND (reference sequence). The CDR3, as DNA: TGTGCCAGTACACTGGCGAACACCGGGGAGCTGTTTTTT. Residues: CASTLANTGELFF.

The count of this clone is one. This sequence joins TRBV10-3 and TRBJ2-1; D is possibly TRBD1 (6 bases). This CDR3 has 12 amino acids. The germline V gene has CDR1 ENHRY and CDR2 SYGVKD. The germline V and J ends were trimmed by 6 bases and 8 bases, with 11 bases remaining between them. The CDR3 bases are TGTGCCATCAGCAAGGACAGCTATGAGCAGTTCTTC. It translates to CAISKDSYEQFF.

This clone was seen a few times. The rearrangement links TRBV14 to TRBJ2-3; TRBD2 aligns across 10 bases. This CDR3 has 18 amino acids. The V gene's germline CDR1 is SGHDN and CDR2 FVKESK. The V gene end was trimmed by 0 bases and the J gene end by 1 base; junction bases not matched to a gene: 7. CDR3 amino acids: CASSQDHIGLAGTDTQYF. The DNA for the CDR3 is TGTGCCAGCAGCCAAGATCATATTGGACTAGCGGGCACAGATACGCAGTATTTT.

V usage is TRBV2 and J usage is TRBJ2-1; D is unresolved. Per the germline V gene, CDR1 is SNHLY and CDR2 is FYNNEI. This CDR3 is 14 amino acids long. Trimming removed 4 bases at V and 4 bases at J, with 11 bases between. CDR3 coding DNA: TGTGCCAGCAGTGCCAAATTCCCATACAATGAGCAGTTCTTC. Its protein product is CASSAKFPYNEQFF.

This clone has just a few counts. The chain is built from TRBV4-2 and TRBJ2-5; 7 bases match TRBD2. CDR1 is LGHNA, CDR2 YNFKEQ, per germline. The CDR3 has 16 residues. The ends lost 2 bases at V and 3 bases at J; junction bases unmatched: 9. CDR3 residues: CASSQRAGPIKETQYF. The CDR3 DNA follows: TGTGCCAGCAGCCAACGAGCGGGACCTATAAAAGAGACCCAGTACTTC.

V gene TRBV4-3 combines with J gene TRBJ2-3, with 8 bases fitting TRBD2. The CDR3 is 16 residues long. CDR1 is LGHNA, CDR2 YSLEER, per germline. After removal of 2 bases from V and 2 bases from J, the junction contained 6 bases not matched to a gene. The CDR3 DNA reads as TGCGCCAGCAGCCAAAACCCACTAGCGGACACAGATACGCAGTATTTT. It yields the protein CASSQNPLADTDTQYF.

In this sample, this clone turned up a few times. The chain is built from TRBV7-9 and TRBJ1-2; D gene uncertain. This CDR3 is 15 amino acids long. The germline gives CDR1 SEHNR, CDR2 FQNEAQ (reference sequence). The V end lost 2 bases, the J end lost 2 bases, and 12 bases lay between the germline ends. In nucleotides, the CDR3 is TGTGCCAGCAGCTTATACGCCGGAGACAACTATGGCTACACCTTC. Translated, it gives CASSLYAGDNYGYTF.

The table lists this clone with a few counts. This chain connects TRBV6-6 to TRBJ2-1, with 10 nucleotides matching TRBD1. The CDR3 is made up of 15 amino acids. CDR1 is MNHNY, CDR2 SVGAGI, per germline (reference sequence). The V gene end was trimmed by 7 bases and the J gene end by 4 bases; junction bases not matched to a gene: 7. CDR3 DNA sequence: TGTGCCAGCACCTCCGGGACAGGGGCGTACAATGAGCAGTTCTTC. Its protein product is CASTSGTGAYNEQFF.

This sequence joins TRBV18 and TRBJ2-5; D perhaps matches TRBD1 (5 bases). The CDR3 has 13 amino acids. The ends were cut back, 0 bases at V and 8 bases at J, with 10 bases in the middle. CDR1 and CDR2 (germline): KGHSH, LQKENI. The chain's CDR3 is CASSPPQGITQYF. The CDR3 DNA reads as TGTGCCAGCTCACCACCTCAGGGTATAACCCAGTACTTC.

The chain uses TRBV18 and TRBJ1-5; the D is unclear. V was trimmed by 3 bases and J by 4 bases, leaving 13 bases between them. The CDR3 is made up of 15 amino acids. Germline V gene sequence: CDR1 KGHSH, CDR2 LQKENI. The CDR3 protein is CASSPGVPRNQPQHF. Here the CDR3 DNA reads TGTGCCAGCTCACCGGGAGTCCCTAGGAATCAGCCCCAGCATTTT.

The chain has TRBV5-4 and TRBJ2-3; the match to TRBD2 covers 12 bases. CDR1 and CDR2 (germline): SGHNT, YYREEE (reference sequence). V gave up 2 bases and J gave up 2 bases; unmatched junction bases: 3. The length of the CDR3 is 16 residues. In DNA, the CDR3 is TGTGCCAGCAGCTTAGGGACTAGCGGGCACACAGATACGCAGTATTTT. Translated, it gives CASSLGTSGHTDTQYF.

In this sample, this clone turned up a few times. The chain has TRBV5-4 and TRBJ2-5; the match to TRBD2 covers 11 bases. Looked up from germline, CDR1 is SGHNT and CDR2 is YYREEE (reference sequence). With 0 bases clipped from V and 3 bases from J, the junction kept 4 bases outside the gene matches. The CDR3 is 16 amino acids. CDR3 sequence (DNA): TGTGCCAGCAGCTTGGCACTAGCGGGAGTGAAAGAGACCCAGTACTTC. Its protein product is CASSLALAGVKETQYF.

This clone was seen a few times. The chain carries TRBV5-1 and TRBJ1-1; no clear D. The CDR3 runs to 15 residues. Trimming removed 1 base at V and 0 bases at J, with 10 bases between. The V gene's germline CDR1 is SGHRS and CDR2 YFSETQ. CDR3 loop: CASSLISGLNTEAFF. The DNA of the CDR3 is TGCGCCAGCAGCTTGATATCGGGGTTGAACACTGAAGCTTTCTTT.

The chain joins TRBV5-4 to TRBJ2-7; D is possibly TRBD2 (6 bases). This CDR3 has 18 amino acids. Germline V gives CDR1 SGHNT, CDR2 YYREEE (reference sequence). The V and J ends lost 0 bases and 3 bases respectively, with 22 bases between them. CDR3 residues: CASSLGGGGSGTFYEQYF. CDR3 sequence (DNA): TGTGCCAGCAGCTTGGGCGGAGGAGGTAGCGGAACTTTCTACGAGCAGTACTTC.

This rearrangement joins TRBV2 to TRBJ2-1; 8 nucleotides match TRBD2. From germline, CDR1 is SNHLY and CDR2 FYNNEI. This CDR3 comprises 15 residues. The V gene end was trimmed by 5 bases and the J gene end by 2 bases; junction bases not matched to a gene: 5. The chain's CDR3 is CASSLSGSTYNEQFF. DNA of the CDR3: TGTGCCAGCAGTTTAAGCGGGAGCACCTACAATGAGCAGTTCTTC.

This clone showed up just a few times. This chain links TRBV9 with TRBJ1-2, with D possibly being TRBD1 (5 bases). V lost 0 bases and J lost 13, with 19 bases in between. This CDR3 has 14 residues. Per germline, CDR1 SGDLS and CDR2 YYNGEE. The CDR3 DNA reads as TGTGCCAGCAGCGTAGACAGGCGCATCGGGGAGTTCACCTTC. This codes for CASSVDRRIGEFTF.

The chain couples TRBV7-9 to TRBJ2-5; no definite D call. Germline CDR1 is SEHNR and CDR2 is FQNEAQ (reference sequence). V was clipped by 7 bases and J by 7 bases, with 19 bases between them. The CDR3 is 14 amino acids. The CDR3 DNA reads TGTGCCAGCAACTCCCTAGACTTACACGGGACCCAGTACTTC. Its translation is CASNSLDLHGTQYF.

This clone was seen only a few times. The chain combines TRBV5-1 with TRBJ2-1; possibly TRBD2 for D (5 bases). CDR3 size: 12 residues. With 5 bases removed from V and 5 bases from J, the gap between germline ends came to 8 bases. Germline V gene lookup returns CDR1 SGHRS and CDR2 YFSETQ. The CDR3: CASRDSDNEQFF. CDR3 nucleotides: TGCGCCAGCAGGGACTCTGACAATGAGCAGTTCTTC. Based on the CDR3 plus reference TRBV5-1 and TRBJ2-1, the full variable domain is KAGVTQTPRYLIKTRGQQVTLSCSPISGHRSVSWYQQTPGQGLQFLFEYFSETQRNKGNFPGRFSGRQFSNSRSEMNVSTLELGDSALYLCASRDSDNEQFFGPGTRLTVL.

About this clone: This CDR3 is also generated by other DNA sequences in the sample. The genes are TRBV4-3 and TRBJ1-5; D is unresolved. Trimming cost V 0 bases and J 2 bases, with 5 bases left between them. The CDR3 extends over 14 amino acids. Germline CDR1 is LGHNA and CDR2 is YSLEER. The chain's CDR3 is CASSQDRGNQPQHF. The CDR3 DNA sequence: TGCGCCAGCAGCCAAGATCGTGGCAATCAGCCCCAGCATTTT.

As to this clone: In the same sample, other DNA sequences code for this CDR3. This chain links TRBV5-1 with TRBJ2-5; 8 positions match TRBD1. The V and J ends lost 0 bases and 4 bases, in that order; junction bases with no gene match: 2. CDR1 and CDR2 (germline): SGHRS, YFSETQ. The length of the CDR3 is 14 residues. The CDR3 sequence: CASSLGQGRETQYF. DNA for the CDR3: TGCGCCAGCAGCTTGGGACAGGGGAGAGAGACCCAGTACTTC.

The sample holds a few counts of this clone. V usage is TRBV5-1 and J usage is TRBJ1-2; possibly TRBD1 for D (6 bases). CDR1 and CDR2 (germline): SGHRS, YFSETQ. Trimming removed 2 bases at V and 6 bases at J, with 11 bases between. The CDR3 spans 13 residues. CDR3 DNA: TGCGCCAGCAGCTTAACACAGGGAGATGGCTACACCTTC. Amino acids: CASSLTQGDGYTF.